This TCR beta chain stems from a study of blood T cell repertoires in COVID-19. On the study more broadly: The United States, Italy and Spain provided the acute and convalescent COVID-19 samples. T cells, B-cell-depleted T cells, or PBMCs supplied cDNA or gDNA.

Authors' analysis steps: Reference gene primer amplification in the assay estimated nucleated cell counts. Using immunoSEQ multiplex PCR, the repertoire was profiled, and TCRdb retains in-frame clones only, with some absent. The V and J calls and clone size were taken over from that table, and D and trimming were inferred from the DNA. This sample carries about 15,000 clones, about 80% of them seen once, and the ten largest clones take around 26%. Germline trimming cut 5 bases from V and 1 base from J; bases unmatched to any gene: 5. The germline V gene encodes CDR1 SGHAT and CDR2 FQDESV (reference sequence). The CDR3 has 15 amino acids. This clone was counted a single time.

Sequenced material: peripheral blood. The origin of this receptor is a woman in her 70s with active COVID-19. The J gene is TRBJ1-1, the V gene TRBV11-1, with TRBD1 identical over 9 bases. The CDR3 region has the DNA TGTGCCAGCAGCCTACAGGGGGCAGGGAACACTGAAGCTTTCTTT. Encoded protein: CASSLQGAGNTEAFF.